These T cell receptor beta chains were read from a single sample in a study of vaccination and CD4 T cells after COVID-19. Using its own MiXCR run on the PCR reads, TCRdb lists one record per CDR3 protein. The sample holds approximately 20,000 distinct CDR3 sequences; about three quarters are singletons and the top ten take about a sixth. Antigens for these TCRs are unknown. Sequenced here: CD4+ T cells from blood, cultured in vitro, sampled after SARS-CoV-2 vaccination. Receptors were obtained from a human donor who received a COVID-19 vaccine. Both conserved end residues are trimmed from each CDR3.

j_call v_call cdr3_aa
TRBJ1-2 TRBV30 AWSDVSSNYGYT
TRBJ1-6 TRBV30 AWSRETSSYNSPLH
TRBJ2-2 TRBV19 ASTSDFGTTNTGELF
TRBJ2-5 TRBV15 ATSSSPEGGETQY
TRBJ2-3 TRBV6-2/TRBV6-3 ASSYSRSGMGPTDTQY
TRBJ1-2 TRBV19 ASRPGQYGYT
TRBJ1-3 TRBV6-5 ASSYGVSGNTIY
TRBJ1-4 TRBV15 ATEWFPGGSNEKLF
TRBJ1-2 TRBV24-1 ATSAGTATYGYT
TRBJ1-3 TRBV2 ASSGGAGTIY
TRBJ1-1 TRBV2 ASVRVFKAF
TRBJ1-5 TRBV15 ATSRQPGPTNQPQH
TRBJ1-2 TRBV2 ASTLRTVPNYGYT
TRBJ1-1 TRBV19 ASSRNREMNTEAF
TRBJ1-2 TRBV29-1 SVEVRDRDYGYT
TRBJ2-1 TRBV6-1 ASRMGQETYNEQF
TRBJ1-2 TRBV2 ASRAPGQGSGYT
TRBJ2-3 TRBV6-5 ASSYGAVSTDTQY
TRBJ1-3 TRBV7-8 ASSLYDSGTPASGNTIY
TRBJ2-5 TRBV5-1 ASSPPAGETQY
TRBJ2-7 TRBV19 ASSINRGSSYEQY
TRBJ1-2 TRBV25-1 ASSERGLSYGYT
TRBJ1-2 TRBV6-1 ASSPTGTYGYT
TRBJ1-6 TRBV6-1 ASSPRDTAPVSPLH
TRBJ1-1 TRBV10-1 ASSYGAGRTNTEAF
TRBJ1-3 TRBV7-9 ASSLNPGSSGNTIY
TRBJ2-2 TRBV6-1 ASSERGVRNTGELF
TRBJ2-5 TRBV20-1 SAESGGGEETQY
TRBJ2-5 TRBV30 AWRASLALTIRSETQY